The subject of this entry is one TCR beta chain. The sample belongs to a study of blood T cell repertoires in COVID-19. The table came from immunoSEQ multiplex PCR; TCRdb's copy has only in-frame clones and leaves some out. This table holds roughly 460,000 clones, 70% to 90% found once. The CDR3 sequence is 16 residues long. After removal of 5 bases from V and 4 bases from J, the junction contained 8 bases not matched to a gene. Germline values: CDR1 SGHRS, CDR2 YFSETQ. V gene TRBV5-1 combines with J gene TRBJ2-1; TRBD2 agrees at 11 bases. The sample taken for sequencing was peripheral blood. The source is a man aged 18 to 30 with COVID-19, enrolled during active disease. The CDR3 coding sequence is TGCGCCAGCAGATATATAGCGGGAGGGTCGTACAATGAGCAGTTCTTC. This translates into CASRYIAGGSYNEQFF.